This TCR beta chain was sequenced during a study of cytomegalovirus exposure and HLA in healthy donors. General study findings and limits: Previous analysis showed most TCR beta V segments were productive about 87% or about 30% of the time.

Remarks on this clone: The antigen is unknown.

Both 60 Vbeta primers and 13 Jbeta primers went into the PCR. Using immunoSEQ multiplex PCR, the repertoire was profiled, and TCRdb retains in-frame clones only, with some absent. Found here are approximately 220,000 clones, 76% of them singletons; the top ten hold 0.55% to 0.75%. After removal of 5 bases from V and 3 bases from J, the junction contained 3 bases not matched to a gene. Germline V gene sequence: CDR1 SGHAT, CDR2 FQNNGV. The CDR3 contains 13 residues. Sequencing was done on a sample of PBMCs. This sequence joins TRBV11-2 and TRBJ2-7; 8 nucleotides agree with TRBD2. This receptor was obtained from a man aged 18 to 29 in good health and CMV-seronegative. Written as DNA, the CDR3 is TGTGCCAGCAGCCCCGGGACTAGCTACGAGCAGTACTTC. Translating gives CASSPGTSYEQYF.